A selection of T cell receptor beta chains follows, all from one sample in a study of blood T cell repertoires in COVID-19. Sequencing was performed with immunoSEQ multiplex PCR; in TCRdb, only in-frame clones are kept and a portion is missing. The table includes 410,000 or so clones, just over 85% detected once. Sequencing input: peripheral blood. These receptors originate from a woman in her thirties with active or convalescent COVID-19. Each CDR3 is given with its conserved first and last residue. Each record gives: CDR3 protein, V gene.

CDR3: CATGGTDLRQPQHF
V: TRBV10-2

CDR3: CASSPRPVGLAGITDTQYF
V: TRBV7-9

CDR3: CATKDRQNYGYTF
V: TRBV19

CDR3: CASSPQGADTQYF
V: TRBV7-9

CDR3: CASSHGQLSGNTIYF
V: TRBV3-1/TRBV3-2

CDR3: CASSSQVGTGGMNTEAFF
V: TRBV4-2

CDR3: CASSFLGTSSYNEQFF
V: TRBV27

CDR3: CASSPGSPGYEQYF
V: TRBV3-1/TRBV3-2

CDR3: CASRLGTGRNYGYTF
V: TRBV2

CDR3: CASSVVDRAGVPETQYF
V: TRBV9

CDR3: CASSITGASTNEKLFF
V: TRBV4-2

CDR3: CASSQRGSLGYGYTF
V: TRBV3-1/TRBV3-2

CDR3: CASSSGAEQFF
V: TRBV25-1

CDR3: CASSQPGLAQGEQYF
V: TRBV18

CDR3: CASSLGGGPAFF
V: TRBV5-1

CDR3: CAWTVYNEQFF
V: TRBV30

CDR3: CASSLASGASGVRETQYF
V: TRBV5-6

CDR3: CASSQYRGTEAFF
V: TRBV14